The rows below give T cell receptor beta chains drawn from one sample of a study of blood T cell repertoires in COVID-19. Clones were read by immunoSEQ multiplex PCR, and TCRdb kept only the in-frame ones, dropping some. Here the sample spans approximately 180,000 clones, approximately 73% being singletons. The material sequenced was PBMCs or T cells enriched from blood (not recorded which). Receptors originate from a woman between 50 and 59 years old with acute COVID-19. Both conserved end residues are part of each CDR3. A D gene is named only where the DNA matches it firmly. For some rows the clone size is stated as once, few or many, or as a class when expanded; others skip it.

NA	TRBJ1-1	TRBV5-4	TRBD1	CASRSQGAGTEAFF	TGTGCCAGCAGATCCCAGGGGGCAGGGACTGAAGCTTTCTTT
NA	TRBJ1-5	TRBV19	NA	CASSSRGGRFNQPQHF	TGTGCCAGTAGTTCTAGGGGGGGGCGATTCAATCAGCCCCAGCATTTT
once	TRBJ2-5	TRBV19	NA	CASAPRQDYQETQYF	TGTGCCAGTGCCCCTAGACAGGACTACCAAGAGACCCAGTACTTC
NA	TRBJ2-1	TRBV18	NA	CASSPQGGFGDEQFF	TGTGCCAGCTCACCACAGGGAGGTTTCGGCGATGAGCAGTTCTTC
NA	TRBJ2-3	TRBV5-1	NA	CASLGLGADTQYF	TGCGCCAGCTTGGGGCTTGGGGCAGATACGCAGTATTTT
NA	TRBJ1-1	TRBV6-5	NA	CASSLDRNTEAFF	TGTGCCAGCAGTCTCGACAGGAACACTGAAGCTTTCTTT
NA	TRBJ1-2	TRBV11-2	NA	CASSLDRNNYGYTF	TGTGCCAGCAGCTTAGACAGGAATAACTATGGCTACACCTTC
NA	TRBJ2-2	TRBV6-5	TRBD1	CASSNRGSITGELFF	TGTGCCAGCAGTAACAGGGGTTCCATCACCGGGGAGCTGTTTTTT
NA	TRBJ1-4	TRBV6-5	NA	CASSYYDRLNEKLFF	TGTGCCAGCAGTTACTACGACAGGCTTAATGAAAAACTGTTTTTT
NA	TRBJ2-3	TRBV7-6	TRBD2	CASSYQTGLAGRIEQYF	TGTGCCAGCAGCTACCAAACGGGACTAGCGGGGAGGATCGAGCAGTATTTT
NA	TRBJ2-1	TRBV27	NA	CASSISQATAEQFF	TGTGCCAGCTCCATTTCACAGGCTACGGCTGAGCAGTTCTTC
NA	TRBJ1-2	TRBV5-5	NA	CASSLAPPTNYGYTF	TGTGCCAGCAGCCTCGCACCGCCTACTAACTATGGCTACACCTTC
NA	TRBJ2-2	TRBV28	NA	CASSFTIPAGELFF	TGTGCCAGCAGTTTCACTATCCCGGCCGGGGAGCTGTTTTTT
NA	TRBJ2-5	TRBV14	NA	CASSQVQYQETQYF	TGTGCCAGCAGCCAAGTGCAGTACCAAGAGACCCAGTACTTC
NA	TRBJ2-1	TRBV7-8	NA	CASSTGWGDEQFF	TGTGCCAGCAGCACCGGGTGGGGGGATGAGCAGTTCTTC